The 26 T cell receptor delta chains given below trace back to one sample, sequenced in a study of Vδ1+ human thymocytes. General study results and limits: In the thymus, TRG and TRD repertoires looked highly polyclonal with Gaussian CDR3 lengths.

The antigens for these receptors are not known. Sequences come from RNA converted to cDNA by reverse transcription. CDR3 amplicons came from multiplex PCR with pooled V-gene forward and constant-region reverse primers. TCRdb reapplied CATT to the multiplex PCR reads. The sample records about 75,000 delta-chain clones, about 30% being singletons. The sample was Vdelta1+ gamma-delta thymocytes from the thymus. Subset defined: FACS-sorted CD3+ TCRalphabeta- TCRVdelta1+ TCRVdelta2- thymocytes. The receptors stem from a boy younger than two who had congenital heart surgery.

V usage is TRDV1 and J usage is TRDJ1; 10 bases line up with TRDD3. J was trimmed by 0 bases and V by 2 bases; bases with no gene match: 27. Germline loops: CDR1 TSWWSYY, CDR2 QGS. The CDR3 spans 24 residues. CDR3 loop: CALGENGPPTGRWGILRYTDKLIF. As DNA, the CDR3 is TGTGCTCTTGGGGAAAATGGTCCTCCGACGGGTCGGTGGGGGATACTCAGGTACACCGATAAACTCATCTTT.

This clone came up once. The chain joins TRDV1 to TRDJ1; TRDD3 matches at 7 bases. The CDR3 is 19 amino acids. Germline V gene data show CDR1 as TSWWSYY and CDR2 as QGS. J was trimmed by 7 bases and V by 0 bases; bases with no gene match: 20. For the CDR3, the DNA is TGTGCTCTTGGGGAACTGTTCCCGTTTACTGGGGATCCTAGGGTTAAACTCATCTTT. This sequence encodes CALGELFPFTGDPRVKLIF.

This chain links TRDV1 with TRDJ1, with TRDD3 matching over 9 bases. CDR3 size: 24 residues. V was clipped by 8 bases and J by 0 bases; unmatched bases: 34. Per germline, CDR1 TSWWSYY and CDR2 QGS. As DNA, the CDR3 is TGTGCTCTTTTAGCCCCTCCTCTCCCCTTTCATACTGGGGGACCTCCCCCGTACACCGATAAACTCATCTTT. The encoded protein is CALLAPPLPFHTGGPPPYTDKLIF.

This chain links TRDV1 with TRDJ1; a possible D gene is TRDD3 (6 bases). Germline CDR1 TSWWSYY, CDR2 QGS. The CDR3 extends over 19 amino acids. Trimming cost V 4 bases and J 4 bases, with 28 bases left between them. CDR3 in DNA: TGTGCTCTTGGGGGGGGGTCTTGGGTTAGGGGGACCCTTGACGATAAACTCATCTTT. Amino acid sequence: CALGGGSWVRGTLDDKLIF.

This clone was detected only a few times. V usage is TRDV1 and J usage is TRDJ1; a weak D match, TRDD3 (5 bases). Per germline, CDR1 TSWWSYY and CDR2 QGS. V lost 4 bases, J lost 4 bases, and 28 bases lay in between. The CDR3 runs 19 residues. CDR3 sequence: CALGVPIFGIRRESDKLIF. The CDR3 nucleotides read TGTGCTCTTGGGGTCCCGATTTTTGGGATCCGAAGGGAAAGCGATAAACTCATCTTT.

V is TRDV2 and J is TRDJ3; 9 bases are a match to TRDD3. V lost 3 bases and J lost 0; bases outside the gene matches: 14. Germline V gives CDR1 GEAIGNYY, CDR2 EKD. CDR3 length: 21 amino acids. CDR3: CACDCPPSWGMPSWDTRQMFF. Here the CDR3 DNA reads TGTGCCTGTGACTGCCCCCCTTCCTGGGGGATGCCCTCCTGGGACACCCGACAGATGTTTTTC.

The chain links TRDV1 to TRDJ1; TRDD3 matches 10 bases. V dropped 6 bases and J dropped 0; count of bases not matched to a gene: 31. The CDR3 length is 24 residues. Germline CDR1 reads TSWWSYY; CDR2 reads QGS. The CDR3 sequence is CALGSAYPSTGGRGIRRYTDKLIF. DNA of the CDR3: TGTGCTCTTGGAAGTGCCTACCCGTCAACTGGGGGACGGGGGATACGTCGGTACACCGATAAACTCATCTTT.

The chain is built from TRDV2 and TRDJ1, with 9 bases matching TRDD3. J gave up 7 bases and V 2 bases, and 16 bases lay outside the gene matches. Germline V gives CDR1 GEAIGNYY, CDR2 EKD. There are 17 residues in the CDR3. The CDR3 protein is CACDISSCPGGWGKLIF. CDR3 bases: TGTGCCTGTGACATATCTTCTTGCCCTGGGGGATGGGGTAAACTCATCTTT.

The genes are TRDV1 and TRDJ1, with 13 bases lining up with TRDD3. Germline V CDR1 and CDR2: TSWWSYY, QGS. Unmatched junction bases numbered 15, after V lost 4 bases and J lost 7 bases. This CDR3 contains 18 residues. The CDR3 nucleotides read TGTGCTCTTGGGGGGCCAAGTCTACGACTGGGGGATACGACTAAACTCATCTTT. Translating gives CALGGPSLRLGDTTKLIF.

The V call is TRDV1, the J call TRDJ1; D remains ambiguous. The germline V gene has CDR1 TSWWSYY and CDR2 QGS. V lost 2 bases and J lost 0, with 10 bases in between. This CDR3 contains 15 residues. The CDR3 DNA reads TGTGCTCTTGGGGAAGTACCCGCTTACACCGATAAACTCATCTTT. Amino acid sequence: CALGEVPAYTDKLIF.

This clone has only a few counts. This rearrangement joins TRDV1 to TRDJ1, with 13 bases fitting TRDD3. This CDR3 contains 24 residues. Germline lookup yields CDR1 TSWWSYY and CDR2 QGS. V lost 1 base and J lost 0; bases outside the gene matches: 23. DNA of the CDR3: TGTGCTCTTGGGGAACAGGTAGGATTCCCGACTACTGGGGGATACGACCCTTACACCGATAAACTCATCTTT. This gives the protein CALGEQVGFPTTGGYDPYTDKLIF.

The chain couples TRDV1 to TRDJ1, with D possibly matching TRDD2 (6 bases). V lost 2 bases and J lost 8, with 24 bases in between. Germline V gives CDR1 TSWWSYY, CDR2 QGS. The CDR3 length is 17 residues. Written as DNA, the CDR3 is TGTGCTCTTGGGGAAGTATCTTCCTCCCCCGGGGCGGAGAAACTCATCTTT. Translated: CALGEVSSSPGAEKLIF.

This clone came up a few times. The rearrangement links TRDV1 to TRDJ1; 12 bases map to TRDD3. Germline-derived CDR1 and CDR2 are TSWWSYY and QGS. The CDR3 has 22 residues. Trimming at V came to 0 bases and at J to 4 bases, leaving 21 bases not matched to a gene. CDR3 sequence: CALGELATQGGVTGGYFDKLIF. CDR3 bases: TGTGCTCTTGGGGAACTAGCTACACAGGGGGGAGTTACTGGGGGATACTTCGATAAACTCATCTTT.

The chain links TRDV1 to TRDJ1, with D perhaps assigned TRDD2 or TRDD3 (5 bases each). Germline loops: CDR1 TSWWSYY, CDR2 QGS. The CDR3 sequence is 17 residues long. V was pared by 3 bases and J by 4 bases, with 21 bases between. The CDR3 loop reads CALGDSSSFLGFDKLIF. CDR3 in DNA: TGTGCTCTTGGGGACAGTTCCTCGTTCCTGGGTTTCGATAAACTCATCTTT.

As concerns this clone: Other DNA sequences within the sample encode an identical CDR3. The rearrangement uses TRDV1 and TRDJ2; 13 bases match TRDD3. V gave up 5 bases and J gave up 4 bases; unmatched junction bases: 37. The CDR3 is 27 amino acids. Germline loops: CDR1 TSWWSYY, CDR2 QGS. In DNA form, the CDR3 reads TGTGCTCTTGGGATCCGGGCCTTCCTACATACTCGTACTGGGGGATACGCGTATTGGGGTTGGACAGCACAACTCTTCTTT. It is translated as CALGIRAFLHTRTGGYAYWGWTAQLFF.

V gene TRDV1 combines with J gene TRDJ1; 7 bases match TRDD2. Germline V gene data show CDR1 as TSWWSYY and CDR2 as QGS. The CDR3 covers 22 residues. V lost 0 bases, J lost 1 base, and 23 bases stayed unmatched. In DNA, the CDR3 is TGTGCTCTTGGGGAACTGGCCTTCCTCTATATACTGGAGGGAGGGGGCACCGATAAACTCATCTTT. Protein product: CALGELAFLYILEGGGTDKLIF.

The chain employs TRDV1 and TRDJ1; 8 bases are a match to TRDD3. CDR1 is TSWWSYY, CDR2 QGS, per germline. With V trimmed by 0 bases and J by 0 bases, 12 bases remained unmatched. The CDR3 extends over 19 amino acids. The CDR3 spells CALGELGGRGIGYTDKLIF. As DNA, the CDR3 is TGTGCTCTTGGGGAACTAGGGGGAAGGGGGATAGGGTACACCGATAAACTCATCTTT.

This clone was recorded only once. The J gene is TRDJ1, the V gene TRDV1; 11 bases map to TRDD3. The CDR3 covers 25 residues. V trimming: 4 bases; J trimming: 0 bases; junction bases outside the gene matches: 31. Germline V gene data show CDR1 as TSWWSYY and CDR2 as QGS. CDR3 bases: TGTGCTCTTGGGGTCGCCCTTCCTACGCGCCCTGTACTGGGGGATATGCGACTCTACACCGATAAACTCATCTTT. This encodes CALGVALPTRPVLGDMRLYTDKLIF.

This clone turned up a few times. One end of the junction fails to match germline, which may point to a read error. This chain connects TRDV1 to TRDJ2; 12 nucleotides align to TRDD3. The CDR3 is 23 amino acids. From germline, CDR1 is TSWWSYY and CDR2 QGS. The CDR3 DNA is TGTGCTCTTGGGGAACGGTACGCTGGGGGATACGCTAGAAAAACAACTTTGACAGCACGACTCTTCTTT. This encodes CALGERYAGGYARKTTLTARLFF.

This chain joins TRDV2 and TRDJ3; no firm D call. V gave up 4 bases and J gave up 2 bases, with 23 bases separating them. CDR1 is GEAIGNYY, CDR2 EKD, per germline. This CDR3 region has 20 residues. The CDR3 here is CACEVGTPVRGTWDTRQMFF. The CDR3 DNA follows: TGTGCCTGTGAAGTTGGTACTCCGGTACGGGGTACCTGGGACACCCGACAGATGTTTTTC.

V usage is TRDV1 and J usage is TRDJ1; 9 bases line up with TRDD3. Germline-derived CDR1 and CDR2 are TSWWSYY and QGS. The CDR3 totals 23 residues. V lost 0 bases and J lost 0; bases outside the gene matches: 23. The CDR3 spells CALGELRFLPGGCRSCDTDKLIF. In nucleotides, the CDR3 is TGTGCTCTTGGGGAACTCCGTTTCTTGCCTGGGGGATGCCGCTCTTGTGACACCGATAAACTCATCTTT.

The chain uses TRDV1 and TRDJ1; maybe TRDD3 (5 bases). V lost 0 bases and J lost 1, with 27 bases in between. CDR3 length: 21 amino acids. Germline assignment: CDR1 TSWWSYY and CDR2 QGS. CDR3 sequence reads: CALGELRLEPYGGQPTDKLIF. In DNA form, the CDR3 reads TGTGCTCTTGGGGAACTGAGGCTCGAGCCTTACGGGGGGCAACCCACCGATAAACTCATCTTT.

This clone has only a few counts. The rearrangement joins TRDV1 to TRDJ1; possibly TRDD3 for D (5 bases). This CDR3 has 21 residues. Per the germline V gene, CDR1 is TSWWSYY and CDR2 is QGS. V was cut by 3 bases and J by 0 bases, with 29 bases left in between. CDR3 amino acids: CALGDYYPGRIKSAYTDKLIF. The DNA of the CDR3 is TGTGCTCTTGGGGACTACTACCCCGGGCGGATAAAGTCGGCGTACACCGATAAACTCATCTTT.

This clone showed up just a few times. This rearrangement joins TRDV1 to TRDJ1, with D perhaps matching TRDD3 (8 bases). The CDR3 sequence is 20 residues long. In germline, CDR1 is TSWWSYY, CDR2 QGS. The germline V and J ends were trimmed by 3 bases and 0 bases, with 26 bases remaining between them. As DNA, the CDR3 is TGTGCTCTTGGGGAGTTTCCTACGGGGTGGTGGGGGATTTACACCGATAAACTCATCTTT. This sequence encodes CALGEFPTGWWGIYTDKLIF.

The V call is TRDV1, the J call TRDJ1; 10 positions agree with TRDD3. CDR1 TSWWSYY and CDR2 QGS come from the germline V gene. J lost 1 base, V lost 2 bases, and 22 bases had no gene match. This CDR3 spans 22 amino acids. The CDR3 loop is CALGEREFPVTGGLAVTDKLIF. The CDR3 nucleotides read TGTGCTCTTGGGGAAAGGGAGTTTCCTGTTACTGGGGGATTGGCCGTCACCGATAAACTCATCTTT.

In its sample, this clone was seen a few times. This chain links TRDV1 with TRDJ1; the match to TRDD3 covers 13 bases. The V gene end was trimmed by 3 bases and the J gene end by 8 bases; junction bases not matched to a gene: 30. This CDR3 contains 23 residues. The germline V gene encodes CDR1 TSWWSYY and CDR2 QGS. CDR3 sequence: CALGDGLPQSTGGYATKGVKLIF. Here the CDR3 DNA reads TGTGCTCTTGGGGATGGCCTTCCTCAAAGTACTGGGGGATACGCGACAAAGGGCGTGAAACTCATCTTT.